A selection of T cell receptor beta chains follows, all from one sample in a study of shared clonotypes between healthy human individuals. Produced via immunoSEQ multiplex PCR; TCRdb's table is partial and in-frame only. The repertoire holds about 490,000 clones, with roughly 85% as singletons. The material sequenced was PBMCs. The source of these receptors is a woman in her forties in good health. Some clones in this sample may be carry-over from other donors' samples. CDR3s include the opening cysteine and the closing phenylalanine or tryptophan. The D gene is left open where the match is weak. Only part of the rows carry a size: once, few, many, or a class if the clone is expanded.

TRBV18	TRBJ2-7	NA	NA	TGTGCCAGCTCACGTGACAGCAAAACCCACGAGCAGTACTTC	CASSRDSKTHEQYF
TRBV10-1	TRBJ1-1	NA	NA	TGCGCCAGCAGTGAGTGGACAGCCTCTGAAGCTTTCTTT	CASSEWTASEAFF
TRBV28	TRBJ1-2	TRBD1	few	TGTGCCAGCAGTTTGGACAGGACGACCTATGGCTACACCTTC	CASSLDRTTYGYTF
TRBV7-9	TRBJ2-3	TRBD1	NA	TGTGCCAGCAGCCCTTTGACAGGGTCTTTTACGGATACGCAGTATTTT	CASSPLTGSFTDTQYF
TRBV4-1	TRBJ2-3	NA	NA	TGCGCCAGCAGCCAAGAGGCCGGATGGGATACGCAGTATTTT	CASSQEAGWDTQYF
TRBV7-8	TRBJ2-7	TRBD2	NA	TGTGCCAGCAGCAATCTGGGACTAGGGTACGAGCAGTACTTC	CASSNLGLGYEQYF
TRBV6-7	TRBJ2-5	NA	NA	TGTGCCATCCACCCCCCCCCGTACCAAGAGACCCAGTACTTC	CAIHPPPYQETQYF
TRBV28	TRBJ1-5	NA	NA	TGTGCCAGCAGTTTGTCCCTTCCCCAGCATTTT	CASSLSLPQHF
TRBV27	TRBJ2-3	NA	NA	TGTGCCAGCAGTTTATCGGGAGGGGGGGTCACAGATACGCAGTATTTT	CASSLSGGGVTDTQYF
TRBV29-1	TRBJ2-1	TRBD2	NA	TGCAGCGTTAGGACTAGCGGGAAAGGGTGGAAGTTCTTC	CSVRTSGKGWKFF
TRBV30	TRBJ1-2	NA	many	TGTGCCTGGAGTCTTACCGCAACACTTGGCTACACCTTC	CAWSLTATLGYTF
TRBV7-3	TRBJ2-3	TRBD2	NA	TGTGCCAGCAGCTGGACTAGCGGGAGCGGCACAGATACGCAGTATTTT	CASSWTSGSGTDTQYF
TRBV7-2	TRBJ2-3	NA	NA	TGTGCCAGCAGCTTACAAGTCGGTACGCAGTATTTT	CASSLQVGTQYF
TRBV4-1	TRBJ2-3	NA	NA	TGCGCCAGCAGCCAAGACGTCGAGGGTACGCAGTATTTT	CASSQDVEGTQYF
TRBV28	TRBJ2-1	TRBD2	NA	TGTGCCAGCACCTCTCCGGGAAAGGGCGGGAGGTTCAATGAGCAGTTCTTC	CASTSPGKGGRFNEQFF
TRBV5-1	TRBJ2-7	TRBD2	NA	TGCGCCAGCAGCTTAAGAGCGGGAGTTGACCACGAGCAGTACTTC	CASSLRAGVDHEQYF
TRBV4-1	TRBJ2-1	NA	many	TGCGCCAGCAGCGTCCCGAGGGAAAGTTACAATGAGCAGTTCTTC	CASSVPRESYNEQFF
TRBV19	TRBJ1-3	TRBD1	NA	TGTGCCAGTAATACAGGGGGCGCCGGAAACACCATATATTTT	CASNTGGAGNTIYF
TRBV4-3	TRBJ2-2	NA	NA	TGCGCCAGCAGCCAAGATCCCAGGGCGAACGACGGGGAGCTGTTTTTT	CASSQDPRANDGELFF
TRBV10-2	TRBJ2-7	TRBD2	NA	TGCGCCAGCAGTGAGAGCGGGAGAGGGACCTACGAGCAGTACTTC	CASSESGRGTYEQYF
TRBV23-1	TRBJ2-7	NA	few	TGCGCCAGCAGTCAAAAGGAGGAGCAGTACTTC	CASSQKEEQYF
TRBV28	TRBJ2-2	NA	few	TGTGCCAGCAGAACCCCGGGAGTCACCGGGGAGCTGTTTTTT	CASRTPGVTGELFF
TRBV7-2	TRBJ2-2	NA	NA	TGTGCCAGCAGCTTAGGAGTGAACACCGGGGAGCTGTTTTTT	CASSLGVNTGELFF
TRBV15	TRBJ2-3	NA	NA	TGTGCCACCAGCGTCACGGGACACAGCACAGATACGCAGTATTTT	CATSVTGHSTDTQYF
TRBV2	TRBJ2-1	TRBD2	NA	TGTGCCAGCGCGGGAGGAACGATCAGGCCGCAGTTCTTC	CASAGGTIRPQFF
TRBV6-5	TRBJ2-7	TRBD1	NA	TGTGCCAGCAGTTACGGGACAGGGATAGACTACGAGCAGTACTTC	CASSYGTGIDYEQYF
TRBV5-6	TRBJ1-5	TRBD1	NA	TGTGCCAGCAGCCAAATGGACAGGGGGGAGCAGCCCCAGCATTTT	CASSQMDRGEQPQHF
TRBV7-9	TRBJ2-1	NA	NA	TGTGCCAGCACCTTAGGGGAGACGGCCACCTACAATGAGCAGTTCTTC	CASTLGETATYNEQFF
TRBV7-7	TRBJ2-7	TRBD1	NA	TGTGCCAGCAGCAAGGGACAGACCTACGAGCAGTACTTC	CASSKGQTYEQYF
TRBV7-2	TRBJ2-5	TRBD2	NA	TGTGCCAGCAGCTCCCTAGCGGGAGGCGGAGGGGCCCAGTACTTC	CASSSLAGGGGAQYF
TRBV28	TRBJ2-7	NA	NA	TGTGCCAGCGAAGGGTCCACCACCATCTCCTACGAGCAGTACTTC	CASEGSTTISYEQYF
TRBV4-1	TRBJ2-5	TRBD2	few	TGCGCCAGCAGCCAAGGGACTAGCGGGCAAGAGACCCAGTACTTC	CASSQGTSGQETQYF
TRBV28	TRBJ2-1	NA	once	TGTGCCAGCAGCCCGGGGCTTTACAATGAGCAGTTCTTC	CASSPGLYNEQFF
TRBV6-1	TRBJ1-1	NA	NA	TGTGCCAGCAGGGGCAGGATGGCTGGGAACACTGAAGCTTTCTTT	CASRGRMAGNTEAFF
TRBV27	TRBJ1-6	NA	NA	TGTGCCAGCAGTTTGGGCGGGCCCCCATATTCACCCCTCCACTTT	CASSLGGPPYSPLHF
TRBV11-2	TRBJ1-6	NA	NA	TGTGCCAGCAGCTTAGAGGGGTTTTCACCCCTCCACTTT	CASSLEGFSPLHF
TRBV10-3	TRBJ1-2	NA	NA	TGTGCCAGCAGTGGAGGAGGACAGTCTTTCTATGGCTACACCTTC	CASSGGGQSFYGYTF
TRBV30	TRBJ2-6	TRBD1	NA	TGTGCCTGGAGTGTACAGGGGGCAGGCTCTGGGGCCAACGTCCTGACTTTC	CAWSVQGAGSGANVLTF
TRBV6-1	TRBJ1-2	NA	NA	TGTGCCAGCAGTGAAGCGGGTGTGGGAAAATTTAACTATGGCTACACCTTC	CASSEAGVGKFNYGYTF
TRBV15	TRBJ2-1	TRBD2	NA	TGTGCCACCAGCCCCCGCGCGGCTAGCGGGGACAATGAGCAGTTCTTC	CATSPRAASGDNEQFF
TRBV6-4	TRBJ2-2	NA	many	TGTGCCAGCAGTGACTCTGGGGAGAACACCGGGGAGCTGTTTTTT	CASSDSGENTGELFF
TRBV7-2	TRBJ2-7	TRBD2	NA	TGTGCCAGCAGCCCTAGCGGGGGGACACTTTACGAGCAGTACTTC	CASSPSGGTLYEQYF
TRBV5-6	TRBJ1-1	NA	few	TGTGCCAGCAGCTTGGCCAGGGTTGGAGCTTTCTTT	CASSLARVGAFF
TRBV28	TRBJ2-5	NA	few	TGTGCCACCTCGAGGGGTTGGGAGACCCAGTACTTC	CATSRGWETQYF
TRBV30	TRBJ2-1	TRBD2	NA	TGTGCCTGGAGTTGGTCTAGCGGGAGTAATGAGCAGTTCTTC	CAWSWSSGSNEQFF
TRBV7-9	TRBJ1-2	NA	once	TGTGCCAGCAGCCCGAAGGGTGGGCCCAACTATGGCTACACCTTC	CASSPKGGPNYGYTF
TRBV27	TRBJ2-5	NA	NA	TGTGCCAGCAGTCCCGGGGGCGGGGGCATCAAAGAGACCCAGTACTTC	CASSPGGGGIKETQYF
TRBV6-1	TRBJ2-7	NA	few	TGTGCCAGCAGTGTGCGGAGGGCCTACGAGCAGTACTTC	CASSVRRAYEQYF
TRBV5-1	TRBJ2-7	NA	NA	TGCGCCAGCAGCTTGGAGAGCGGGCCCTACGAGCAGTACTTC	CASSLESGPYEQYF
TRBV18	TRBJ2-7	TRBD2	NA	TGTGCCAGCTCGGGTCTACTAGCGGACTACGAGCAGTACTTC	CASSGLLADYEQYF
TRBV7-8	TRBJ1-6	NA	NA	TGTGCCAGCAGCGACAAAAACTATAATTCACCCCTCCACTTT	CASSDKNYNSPLHF